This T cell receptor (beta chain) was observed in a study of metastatic and nonmetastatic thyroid tumors. Background on the study: Repertoire comparisons spanned blood and tumor or nodule tissue from malignant and benign thyroid patients. General study points: Relative to benign nodules, malignant thyroid tumors were reportedly characterized by significantly elevated TCR beta diversity in blood and tumor.

This clone showed up many times. Its cognate antigen is unknown. The sample contains more than one DNA sequence encoding this CDR3. Thyroid surgery had not been preceded by any treatment in any patient. V lost 0 bases, J lost 7 bases, and 15 bases lay in between. The CDR3 runs to 14 residues. The germline V gene has CDR1 DFQATT and CDR2 SNEGSKA (reference sequence). In the authors' methods: The distant-metastasis classifier for papillary thyroid cancer was built from CDR3 differences across clinicopathological groups. TCRdb re-analyzed the PCR reads through MiXCR. TCRdb's processing, not the authors', yielded these V and J calls. The table has roughly 59,000 clones, around 16% seen once.

This clonotype was obtained from a male donor with papillary thyroid cancer or a benign thyroid nodule (not recorded which). Some clones in this sample may be carry-over from other donors' samples. This rearrangement joins TRBV20-1 to TRBJ1-2; a weak D match, TRBD1 (6 bases). The sequenced sample was blood. The CDR3 region is CSAREENREIGYTF. The CDR3 nucleotides read TGCAGTGCTAGAGAAGAAAACAGGGAAATTGGCTACACCTTC.